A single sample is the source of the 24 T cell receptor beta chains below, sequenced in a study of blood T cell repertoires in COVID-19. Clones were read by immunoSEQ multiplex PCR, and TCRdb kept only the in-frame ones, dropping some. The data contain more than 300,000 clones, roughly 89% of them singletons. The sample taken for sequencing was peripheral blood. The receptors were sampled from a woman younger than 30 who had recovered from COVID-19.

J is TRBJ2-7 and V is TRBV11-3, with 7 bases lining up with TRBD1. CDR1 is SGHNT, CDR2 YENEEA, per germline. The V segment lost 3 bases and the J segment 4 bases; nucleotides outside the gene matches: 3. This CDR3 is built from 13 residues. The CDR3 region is CASSFTGVYEQYV. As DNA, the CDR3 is TGTGCCAGCAGCTTCACAGGGGTTTACGAGCAGTACGTC.

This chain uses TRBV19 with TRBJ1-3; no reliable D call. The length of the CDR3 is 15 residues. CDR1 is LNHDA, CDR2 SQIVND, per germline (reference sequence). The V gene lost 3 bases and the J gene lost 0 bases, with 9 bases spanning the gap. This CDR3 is CASSIVSFSGNTIYF. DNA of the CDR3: TGTGCCAGTAGTATTGTGTCCTTCTCTGGAAACACCATATATTTT.

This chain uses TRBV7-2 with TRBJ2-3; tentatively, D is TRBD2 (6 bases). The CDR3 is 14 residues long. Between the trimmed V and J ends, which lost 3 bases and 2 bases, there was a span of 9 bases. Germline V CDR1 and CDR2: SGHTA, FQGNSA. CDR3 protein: CASSFTGVTDTQYF. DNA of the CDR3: TGTGCCAGCAGCTTCACGGGAGTCACAGATACGCAGTATTTT. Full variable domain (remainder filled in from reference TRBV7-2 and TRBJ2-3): GAGVSQSPSNKVTEKGKDVELRCDPISGHTALYWYRQSLGQGLEFLIYFQGNSAPDKSGLPSDRFSAERTGGSVSTLTIQRTQQEDSAVYLCASSFTGVTDTQYFGPGTRLTVL.

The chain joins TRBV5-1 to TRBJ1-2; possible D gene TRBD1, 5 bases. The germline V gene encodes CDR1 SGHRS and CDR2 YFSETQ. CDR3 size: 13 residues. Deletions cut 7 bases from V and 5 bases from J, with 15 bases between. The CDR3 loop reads CASGQGGWYGYTF. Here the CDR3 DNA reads TGCGCCAGCGGTCAGGGAGGGTGGTATGGCTACACCTTC.

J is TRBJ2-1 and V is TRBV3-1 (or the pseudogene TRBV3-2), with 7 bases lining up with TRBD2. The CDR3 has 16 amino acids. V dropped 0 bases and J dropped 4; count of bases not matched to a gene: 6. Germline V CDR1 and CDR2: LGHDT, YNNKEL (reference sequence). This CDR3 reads CASSQDDSGSYNEQFF. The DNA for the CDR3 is TGTGCCAGCAGCCAAGATGATAGCGGGTCGTACAATGAGCAGTTCTTC.

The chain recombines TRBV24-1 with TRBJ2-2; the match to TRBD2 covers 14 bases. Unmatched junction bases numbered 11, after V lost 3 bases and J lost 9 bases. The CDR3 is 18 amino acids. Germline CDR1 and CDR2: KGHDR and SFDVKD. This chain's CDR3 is CATSDGARLAGGARELFF. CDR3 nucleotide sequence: TGTGCCACCAGTGATGGGGCGCGACTAGCGGGAGGGGCCCGGGAGCTGTTTTTT.

CDR3 nucleotides: TGTGCCACCAGCGACTGGACAGGGGGCACTGAAGCTTTCTTT. Translated, it gives CATSDWTGGTEAFF. V usage is TRBV15 and J usage is TRBJ1-1, with 10 bases identical to TRBD1. J lost 4 bases, V lost 5 bases, and 4 bases had no gene match. Germline assignment: CDR1 LNHNV and CDR2 YYDKDF (reference sequence). There are 14 residues in the CDR3.

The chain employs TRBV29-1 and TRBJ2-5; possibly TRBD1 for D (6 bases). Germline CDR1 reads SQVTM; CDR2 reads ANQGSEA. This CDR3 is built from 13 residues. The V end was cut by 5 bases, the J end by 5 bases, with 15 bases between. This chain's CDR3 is CSVHTGFAETQYF. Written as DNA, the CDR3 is TGCAGCGTTCACACAGGGTTTGCGGAGACCCAGTACTTC.

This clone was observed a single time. CDR3 amino acids: CASSHRDSDGYTF. CDR3 DNA sequence: TGTGCCAGCAGCCACCGGGACAGCGATGGCTACACCTTC. The V and J genes are TRBV3-1 (or the pseudogene TRBV3-2) and TRBJ1-2; 7 bases line up with TRBD1. In germline, CDR1 is LGHDT, CDR2 YNNKEL (reference sequence). The trim removed 3 bases at V and 6 bases at J, leaving 4 bases unmatched. The CDR3 runs 13 residues.

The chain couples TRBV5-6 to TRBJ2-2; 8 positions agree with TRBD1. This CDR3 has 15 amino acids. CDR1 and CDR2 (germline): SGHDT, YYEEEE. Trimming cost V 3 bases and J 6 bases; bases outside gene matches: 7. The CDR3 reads CASSSPGQDAGELFF. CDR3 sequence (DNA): TGTGCCAGCAGCTCCCCGGGACAGGACGCCGGGGAGCTGTTTTTT.

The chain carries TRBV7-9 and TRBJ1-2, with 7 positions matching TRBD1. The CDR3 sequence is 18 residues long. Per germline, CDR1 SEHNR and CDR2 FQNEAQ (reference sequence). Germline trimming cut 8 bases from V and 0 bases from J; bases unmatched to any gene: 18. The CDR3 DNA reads TGTGCCAGCTCCGAGGGCACCGGGACAGCCTCTTCTAACTATGGCTACACCTTC. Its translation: CASSEGTGTASSNYGYTF.

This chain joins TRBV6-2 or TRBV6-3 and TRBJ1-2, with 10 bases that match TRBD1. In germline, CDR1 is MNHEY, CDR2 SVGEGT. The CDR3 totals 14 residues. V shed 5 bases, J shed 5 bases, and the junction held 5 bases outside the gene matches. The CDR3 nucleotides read TGTGCCAGCAGTACTCGGACAGGGGGATATGGCTACACCTTC. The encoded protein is CASSTRTGGYGYTF.

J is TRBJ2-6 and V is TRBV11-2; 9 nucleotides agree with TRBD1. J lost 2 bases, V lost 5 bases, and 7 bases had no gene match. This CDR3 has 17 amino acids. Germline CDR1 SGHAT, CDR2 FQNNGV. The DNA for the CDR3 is TGTGCCAGCAGCCATTACAGGGGGCCCACTGGGGCCAACGTCCTGACTTTC. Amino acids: CASSHYRGPTGANVLTF.

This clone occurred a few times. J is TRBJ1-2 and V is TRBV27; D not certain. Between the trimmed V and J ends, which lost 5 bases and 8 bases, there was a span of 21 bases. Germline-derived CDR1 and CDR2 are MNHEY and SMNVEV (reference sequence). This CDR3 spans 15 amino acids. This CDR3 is CASSPREGGVGGYTF. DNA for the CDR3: TGTGCCAGCAGTCCCCGGGAGGGTGGGGTAGGAGGCTACACCTTC.

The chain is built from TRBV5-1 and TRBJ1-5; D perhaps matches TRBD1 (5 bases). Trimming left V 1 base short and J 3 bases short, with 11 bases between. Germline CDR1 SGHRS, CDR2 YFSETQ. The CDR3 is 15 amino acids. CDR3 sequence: CASSLLPGVNQPQHF. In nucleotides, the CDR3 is TGCGCCAGCAGCTTGTTACCGGGGGTCAATCAGCCCCAGCATTTT.

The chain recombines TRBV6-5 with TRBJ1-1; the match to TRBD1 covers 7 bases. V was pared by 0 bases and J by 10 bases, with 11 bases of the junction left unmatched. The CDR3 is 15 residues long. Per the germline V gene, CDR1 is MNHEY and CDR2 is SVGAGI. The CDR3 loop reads CASSYSGTVSLAAFF. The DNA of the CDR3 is TGTGCCAGCAGTTACTCCGGGACAGTTTCCTTAGCAGCTTTCTTT.

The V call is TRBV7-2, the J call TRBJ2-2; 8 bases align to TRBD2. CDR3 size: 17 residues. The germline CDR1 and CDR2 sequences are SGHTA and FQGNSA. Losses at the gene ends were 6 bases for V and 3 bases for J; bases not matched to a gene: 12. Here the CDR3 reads CASSPGLAFAHTGELFF. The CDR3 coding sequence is TGTGCCAGCAGTCCCGGACTAGCTTTTGCTCACACCGGGGAGCTGTTTTTT.

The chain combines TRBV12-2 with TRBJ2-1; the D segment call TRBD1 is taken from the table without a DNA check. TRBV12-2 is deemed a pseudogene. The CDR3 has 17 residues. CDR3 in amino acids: CASRLAPQGPTLGEQFF. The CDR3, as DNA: TGTGCAAGTCGCTTAGCACCCCAGGGCCCGACACTCGGTGAGCAGTTCTTC.

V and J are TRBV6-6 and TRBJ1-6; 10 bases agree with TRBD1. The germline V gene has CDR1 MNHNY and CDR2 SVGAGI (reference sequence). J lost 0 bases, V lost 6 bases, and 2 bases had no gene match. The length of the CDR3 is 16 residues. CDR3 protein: CASRGDRGSYNSPLHF. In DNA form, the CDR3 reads TGTGCCAGCAGAGGGGACAGGGGCTCCTATAATTCACCCCTCCACTTT.

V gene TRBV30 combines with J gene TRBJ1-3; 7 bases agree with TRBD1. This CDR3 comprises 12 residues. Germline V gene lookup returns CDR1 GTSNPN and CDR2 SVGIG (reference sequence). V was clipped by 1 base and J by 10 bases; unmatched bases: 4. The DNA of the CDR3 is TGTGCCTGGAGTGACAGGGGCGAAACCATATATTTT. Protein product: CAWSDRGETIYF.

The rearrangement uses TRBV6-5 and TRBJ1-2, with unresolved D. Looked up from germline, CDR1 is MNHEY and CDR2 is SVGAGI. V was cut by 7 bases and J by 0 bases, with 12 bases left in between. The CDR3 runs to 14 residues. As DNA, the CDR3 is TGTGCCAGCAATTGGAGCTCGGCTAACTATGGCTACACCTTC. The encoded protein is CASNWSSANYGYTF.

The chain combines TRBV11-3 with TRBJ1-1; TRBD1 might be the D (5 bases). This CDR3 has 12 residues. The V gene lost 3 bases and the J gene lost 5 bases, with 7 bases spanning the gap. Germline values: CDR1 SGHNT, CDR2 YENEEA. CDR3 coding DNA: TGTGCCAGCAGCTTCCCAGGGACTGAAGCTTTCTTT. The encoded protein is CASSFPGTEAFF. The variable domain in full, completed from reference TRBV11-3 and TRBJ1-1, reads EAGVVQSPRYKIIEKKQPVAFWCNPISGHNTLYWYLQNLGQGPELLIRYENEEAVDDSQLPKDRFSAERLKGVDSTLKIQPAELGDSAVYLCASSFPGTEAFFGQGTRLTVV.

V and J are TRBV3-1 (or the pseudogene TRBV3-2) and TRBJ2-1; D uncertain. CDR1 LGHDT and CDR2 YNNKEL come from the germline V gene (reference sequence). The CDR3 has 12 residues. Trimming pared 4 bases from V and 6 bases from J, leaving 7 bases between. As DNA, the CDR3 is TGTGCCAGCAGCCGAACAACCAATGAGCAGTTCTTC. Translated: CASSRTTNEQFF.

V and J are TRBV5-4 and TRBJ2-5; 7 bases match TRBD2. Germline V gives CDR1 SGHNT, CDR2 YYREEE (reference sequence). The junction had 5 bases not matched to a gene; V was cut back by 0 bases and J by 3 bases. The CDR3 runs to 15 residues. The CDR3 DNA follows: TGTGCCAGCAGCTTGGCCCAGGGAGGGGAAGAGACCCAGTACTTC. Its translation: CASSLAQGGEETQYF. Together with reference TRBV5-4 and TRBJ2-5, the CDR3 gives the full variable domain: ETGVTQSPTHLIKTRGQQVTLRCSSQSGHNTVSWYQQALGQGPQFIFQYYREEENGRGNFPPRFSGLQFPNYSSELNVNALELDDSALYLCASSLAQGGEETQYFGPGTRLLVL.